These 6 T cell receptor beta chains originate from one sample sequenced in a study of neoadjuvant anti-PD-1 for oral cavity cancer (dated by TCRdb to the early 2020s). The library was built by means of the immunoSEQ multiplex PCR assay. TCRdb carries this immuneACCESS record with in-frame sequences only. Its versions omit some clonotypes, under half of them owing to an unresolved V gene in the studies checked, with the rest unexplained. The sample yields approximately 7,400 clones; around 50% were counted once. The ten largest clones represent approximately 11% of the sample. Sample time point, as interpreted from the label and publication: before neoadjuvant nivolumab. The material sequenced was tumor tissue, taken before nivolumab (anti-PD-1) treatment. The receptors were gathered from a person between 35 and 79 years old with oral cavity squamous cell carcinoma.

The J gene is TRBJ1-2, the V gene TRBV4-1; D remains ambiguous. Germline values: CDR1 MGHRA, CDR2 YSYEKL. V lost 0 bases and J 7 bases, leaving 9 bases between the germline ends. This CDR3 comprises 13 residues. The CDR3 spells CASSQEGRFGYTF. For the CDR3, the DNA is TGCGCCAGCAGCCAAGAAGGCAGGTTTGGCTACACCTTC.

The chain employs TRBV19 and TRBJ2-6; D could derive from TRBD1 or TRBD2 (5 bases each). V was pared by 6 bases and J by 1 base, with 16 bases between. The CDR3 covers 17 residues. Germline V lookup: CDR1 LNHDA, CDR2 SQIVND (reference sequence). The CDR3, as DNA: TGTGCCAGTAGCAGTGGGCAGGGACGATCTGGGGCCAACGTCCTGACTTTC. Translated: CASSSGQGRSGANVLTF.

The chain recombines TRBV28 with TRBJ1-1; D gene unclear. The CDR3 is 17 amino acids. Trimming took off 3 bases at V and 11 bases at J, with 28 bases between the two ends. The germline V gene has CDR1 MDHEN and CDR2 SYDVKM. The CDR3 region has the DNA TGTGCCAGCAGTTTGATCCCTCAGAACGGACGAATTCGGGTGGCTTTCTTT. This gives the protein CASSLIPQNGRIRVAFF.

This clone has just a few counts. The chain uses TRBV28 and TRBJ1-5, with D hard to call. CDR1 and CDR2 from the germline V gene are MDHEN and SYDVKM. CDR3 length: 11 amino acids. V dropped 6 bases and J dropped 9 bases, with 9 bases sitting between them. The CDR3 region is CASSLDWPQHF. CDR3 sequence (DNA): TGTGCCAGCAGCCTCGATTGGCCCCAGCATTTT.

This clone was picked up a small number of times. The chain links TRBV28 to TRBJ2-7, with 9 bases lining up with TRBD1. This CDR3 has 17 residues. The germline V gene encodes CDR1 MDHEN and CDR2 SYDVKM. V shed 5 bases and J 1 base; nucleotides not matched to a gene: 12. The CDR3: CASSTTVGQGISYEQYF. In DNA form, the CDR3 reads TGTGCCAGCAGTACCACCGTGGGACAGGGTATTTCCTACGAGCAGTACTTC.

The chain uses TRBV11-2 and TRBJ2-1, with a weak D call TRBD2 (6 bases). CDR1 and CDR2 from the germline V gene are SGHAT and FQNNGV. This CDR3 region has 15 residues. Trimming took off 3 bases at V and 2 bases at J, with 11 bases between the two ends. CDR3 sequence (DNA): TGTGCCAGCAGCTTTAGGCGGGATCCCTACAATGAGCAGTTCTTC. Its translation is CASSFRRDPYNEQFF.